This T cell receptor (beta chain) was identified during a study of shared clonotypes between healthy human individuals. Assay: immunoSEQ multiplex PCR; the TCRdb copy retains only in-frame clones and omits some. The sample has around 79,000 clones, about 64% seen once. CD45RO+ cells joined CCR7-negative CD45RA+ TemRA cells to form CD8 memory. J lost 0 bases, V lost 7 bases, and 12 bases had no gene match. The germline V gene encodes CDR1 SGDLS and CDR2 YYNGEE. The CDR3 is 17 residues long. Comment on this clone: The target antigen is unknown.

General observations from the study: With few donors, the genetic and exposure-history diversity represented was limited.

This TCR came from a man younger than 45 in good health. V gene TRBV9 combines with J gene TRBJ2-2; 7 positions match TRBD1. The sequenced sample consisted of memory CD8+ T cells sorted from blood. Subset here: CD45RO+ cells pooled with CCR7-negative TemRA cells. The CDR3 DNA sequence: TGTGCCAGCGGTAAAACAGGGGTTTTGGCGAACACCGGGGAGCTGTTTTTT. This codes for CASGKTGVLANTGELFF.